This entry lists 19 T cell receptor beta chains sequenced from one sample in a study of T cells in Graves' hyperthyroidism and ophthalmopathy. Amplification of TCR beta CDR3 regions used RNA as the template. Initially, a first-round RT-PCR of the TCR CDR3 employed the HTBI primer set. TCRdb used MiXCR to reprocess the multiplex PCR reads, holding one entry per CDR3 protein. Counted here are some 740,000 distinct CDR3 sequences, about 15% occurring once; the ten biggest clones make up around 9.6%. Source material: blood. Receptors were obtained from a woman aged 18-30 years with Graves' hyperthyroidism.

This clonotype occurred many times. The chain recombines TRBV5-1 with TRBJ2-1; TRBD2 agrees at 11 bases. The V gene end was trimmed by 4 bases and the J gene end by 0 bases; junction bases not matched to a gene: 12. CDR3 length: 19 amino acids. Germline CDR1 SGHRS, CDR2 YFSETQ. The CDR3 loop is CASSGTGTSGQSSYNEQFF. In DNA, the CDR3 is TGCGCCAGCAGCGGGACCGGGACTAGCGGTCAGAGCTCCTACAATGAGCAGTTCTTC.

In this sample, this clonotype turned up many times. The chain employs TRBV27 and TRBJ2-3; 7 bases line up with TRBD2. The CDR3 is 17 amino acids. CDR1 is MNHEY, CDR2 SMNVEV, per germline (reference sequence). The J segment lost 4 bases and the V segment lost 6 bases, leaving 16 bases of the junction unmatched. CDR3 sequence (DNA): TGTGCCAGCAGGGATACGGGAGGCCCCCCTATTCCAGATACGCAGTATTTT. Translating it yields CASRDTGGPPIPDTQYF.

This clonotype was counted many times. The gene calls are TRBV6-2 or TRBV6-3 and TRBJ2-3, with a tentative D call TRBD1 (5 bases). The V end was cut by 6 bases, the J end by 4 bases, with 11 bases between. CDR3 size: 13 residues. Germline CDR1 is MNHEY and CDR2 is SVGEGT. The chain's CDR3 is CASREGAPDTQYF. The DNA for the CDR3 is TGTGCCAGCAGAGAAGGGGCCCCAGATACGCAGTATTTT.

The CDR3 reads CASSEGTSLIFEQFF. CDR3 coding DNA: TGTGCCAGCAGTGAGGGGACTAGCCTTATTTTTGAGCAGTTCTTC. This chain joins TRBV2 and TRBJ2-1, with 9 nucleotides matching TRBD2. J was trimmed by 9 bases and V by 3 bases; bases with no gene match: 9. The CDR3 has 15 amino acids. In germline, CDR1 is SNHLY, CDR2 FYNNEI.

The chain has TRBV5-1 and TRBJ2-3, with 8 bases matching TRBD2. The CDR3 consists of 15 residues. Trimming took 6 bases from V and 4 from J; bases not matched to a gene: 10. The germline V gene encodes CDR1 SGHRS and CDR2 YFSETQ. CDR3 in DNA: TGCGCCAGCACCTGGGGTGACGGGAGGGCAGATACGCAGTATTTT. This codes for CASTWGDGRADTQYF.

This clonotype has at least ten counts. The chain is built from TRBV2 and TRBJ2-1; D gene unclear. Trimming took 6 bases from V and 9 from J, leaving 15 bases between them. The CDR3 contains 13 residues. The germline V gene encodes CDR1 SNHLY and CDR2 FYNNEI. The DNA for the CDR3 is TGTGCCAGCAGACCTTATTCTACGGGTGAGCAGTTCTTC. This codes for CASRPYSTGEQFF.

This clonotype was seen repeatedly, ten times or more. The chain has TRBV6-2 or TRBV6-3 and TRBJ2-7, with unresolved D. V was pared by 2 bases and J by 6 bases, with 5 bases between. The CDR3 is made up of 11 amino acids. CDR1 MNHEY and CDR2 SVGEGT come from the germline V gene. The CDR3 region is CASSYDSEQYF. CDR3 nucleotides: TGTGCCAGCAGTTACGACTCCGAGCAGTACTTC.

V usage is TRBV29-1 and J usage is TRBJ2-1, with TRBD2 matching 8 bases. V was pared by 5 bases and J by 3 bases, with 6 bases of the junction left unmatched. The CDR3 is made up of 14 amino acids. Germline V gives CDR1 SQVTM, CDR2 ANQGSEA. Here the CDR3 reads CSVLESGSYNEQFF. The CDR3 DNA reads TGCAGCGTTCTTGAAAGCGGGAGCTACAATGAGCAGTTCTTC.

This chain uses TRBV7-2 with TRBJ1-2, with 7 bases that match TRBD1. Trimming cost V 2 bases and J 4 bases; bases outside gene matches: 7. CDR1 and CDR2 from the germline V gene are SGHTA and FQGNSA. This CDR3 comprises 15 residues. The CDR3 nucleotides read TGTGCCAGCAGCTTAAATGGACAGGTTTTCTATGGCTACACCTTC. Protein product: CASSLNGQVFYGYTF.

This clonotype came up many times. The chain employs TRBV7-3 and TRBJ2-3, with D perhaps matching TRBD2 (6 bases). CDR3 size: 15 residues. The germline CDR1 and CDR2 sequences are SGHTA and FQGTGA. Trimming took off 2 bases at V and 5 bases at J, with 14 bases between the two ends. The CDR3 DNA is TGTGCCAGCAGCTTAGGATTCGGGAGAGAAGATACGCAGTATTTT. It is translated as CASSLGFGREDTQYF.

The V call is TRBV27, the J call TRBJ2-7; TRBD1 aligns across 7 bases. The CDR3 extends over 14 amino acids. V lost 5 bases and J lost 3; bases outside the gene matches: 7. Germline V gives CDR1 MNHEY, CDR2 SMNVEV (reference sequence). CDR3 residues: CASSPGTAHYEQYF. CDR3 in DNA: TGTGCCAGCAGTCCTGGGACAGCGCACTACGAGCAGTACTTC.

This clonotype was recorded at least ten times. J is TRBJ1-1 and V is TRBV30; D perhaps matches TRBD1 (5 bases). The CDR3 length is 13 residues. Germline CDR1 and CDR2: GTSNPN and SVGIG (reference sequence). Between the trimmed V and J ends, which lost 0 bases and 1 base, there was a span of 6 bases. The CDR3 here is CAWSVQENTEAFF. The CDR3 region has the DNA TGTGCCTGGAGTGTACAGGAGAACACTGAAGCTTTCTTT.

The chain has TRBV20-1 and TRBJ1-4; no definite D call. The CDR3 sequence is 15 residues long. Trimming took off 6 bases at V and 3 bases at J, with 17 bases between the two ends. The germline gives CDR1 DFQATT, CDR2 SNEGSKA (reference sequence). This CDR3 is CSANPRLGANEKLFF. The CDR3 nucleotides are TGCAGTGCCAACCCAAGGTTAGGAGCTAATGAAAAACTGTTTTTT.

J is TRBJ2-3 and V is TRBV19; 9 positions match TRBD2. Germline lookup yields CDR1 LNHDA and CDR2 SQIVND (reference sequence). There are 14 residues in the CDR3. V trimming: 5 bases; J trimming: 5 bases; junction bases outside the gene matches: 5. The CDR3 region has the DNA TGTGCCAGTAGTCCGCGGGAGGGCGAAGATACGCAGTATTTT. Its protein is CASSPREGEDTQYF.

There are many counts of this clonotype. CDR3 amino acids: CASSRTGPTTNEQFF. The CDR3 DNA follows: TGTGCCAGCTCGCGAACGGGACCCACCACAAATGAGCAGTTCTTC. J is TRBJ2-1 and V is TRBV18; the D gene could be TRBD1 or TRBD2 (5 bases each). Germline CDR1 and CDR2: KGHSH and LQKENI. The CDR3 is 15 amino acids. Trimming removed 6 bases at V and 7 bases at J, with 19 bases between.

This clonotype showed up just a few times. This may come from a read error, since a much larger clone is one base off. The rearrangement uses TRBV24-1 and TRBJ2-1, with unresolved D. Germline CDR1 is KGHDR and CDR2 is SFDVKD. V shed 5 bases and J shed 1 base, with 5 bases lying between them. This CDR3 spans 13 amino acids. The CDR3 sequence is CATSVGSYNEQFF. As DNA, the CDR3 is TGTGCCACCAGTGTCGGTTCCTACAATGAGCAGTTCTTC.

As DNA, the CDR3 is TGTGCCAGCAGCTTAGCTGCAGGGAAGGTCTCTGGGGCCAACGTCCTGACTTTC. Translation gives CASSLAAGKVSGANVLTF. This sequence joins TRBV7-9 and TRBJ2-6, with D possibly matching TRBD1 (5 bases). The CDR3 loop spans 18 amino acids. Trimming left V 0 bases short and J 0 bases short, with 12 bases between. Germline lookup yields CDR1 SEHNR and CDR2 FQNEAQ (reference sequence). Based on the CDR3 plus reference TRBV7-9 and TRBJ2-6, the full variable domain is DTGVSQNPRHKITKRGQNVTFRCDPISEHNRLYWYRQTLGQGPEFLTYFQNEAQLEKSRLLSDRFSAERPKGSFSTLEIQRTEQGDSAMYLCASSLAAGKVSGANVLTFGAGSRLTVL.

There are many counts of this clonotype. CDR3 coding DNA: TGTGCCAGCAGCCGTCGTCCCAGACTAGCGGGAGGGCAAGGGAAGAATGAGCAGTTCTTC. Translation gives CASSRRPRLAGGQGKNEQFF. This sequence joins TRBV7-9 and TRBJ2-1; 14 positions match TRBD2. The CDR3 runs to 20 residues. Germline V gene data show CDR1 as SEHNR and CDR2 as FQNEAQ (reference sequence). After removal of 5 bases from V and 7 bases from J, the junction contained 19 bases not matched to a gene. The variable domain in full, with the rest retrieved from reference TRBV7-9 and TRBJ2-1, is DTGVSQNPRHKITKRGQNVTFRCDPISEHNRLYWYRQTLGQGPEFLTYFQNEAQLEKSRLLSDRFSAERPKGSFSTLEIQRTEQGDSAMYLCASSRRPRLAGGQGKNEQFFGPGTRLTVL.

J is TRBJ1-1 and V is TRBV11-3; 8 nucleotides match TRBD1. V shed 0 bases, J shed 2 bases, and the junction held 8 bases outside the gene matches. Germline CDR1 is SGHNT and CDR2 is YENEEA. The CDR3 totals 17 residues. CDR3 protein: CASSLDWGGQANTEAFF. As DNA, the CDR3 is TGTGCCAGCAGCTTAGATTGGGGGGGACAGGCAAACACTGAAGCTTTCTTT.